This is a list of T cell receptor beta chains from one sample in a study of cytomegalovirus exposure and HLA in healthy donors. The protocol was immunoSEQ multiplex PCR, while the TCRdb copy is restricted to in-frame clones and leaves out a portion. The table shows 100,000 to 120,000 clones, with around 84% occurring only once. Sequenced: PBMCs. These receptors came from a woman in her thirties in good health and CMV-seronegative. CDR3s include the opening cysteine and the closing phenylalanine or tryptophan. A D gene is named only where the DNA matches it firmly. Size values are once, few and many counts, or a class for expanded clones, and some rows have none.

V gene: TRBV28
D gene: -
clone size: -
J gene: TRBJ1-1
CDR3 protein: CASSLIRTEAFF
CDR3 DNA: TGTGCCAGCAGTTTAATTCGCACTGAAGCTTTCTTT

V gene: TRBV27
D gene: -
clone size: -
J gene: TRBJ2-7
CDR3 protein: CASRHTGYHEQYF
CDR3 DNA: TGTGCCAGCAGACACACAGGGTACCACGAGCAGTACTTC

V gene: TRBV5-1
D gene: TRBD1
clone size: -
J gene: TRBJ2-2
CDR3 protein: CASDPGQLSGELFF
CDR3 DNA: TGCGCCAGCGACCCGGGACAGTTATCCGGGGAGCTGTTTTTT

V gene: TRBV5-1
D gene: TRBD2
clone size: -
J gene: TRBJ2-7
CDR3 protein: CASRNGLASSYEQYF
CDR3 DNA: TGCGCCAGCAGAAACGGACTAGCGTCATCCTACGAGCAGTACTTC

V gene: TRBV6-5
D gene: -
clone size: -
J gene: TRBJ2-3
CDR3 protein: CASSRPGTPQDTQYF
CDR3 DNA: TGTGCCAGCAGCCGTCCGGGAACTCCCCAGGATACGCAGTATTTT

V gene: TRBV13
D gene: TRBD2
clone size: -
J gene: TRBJ2-7
CDR3 protein: CASSSIAGGFEQYF
CDR3 DNA: TGTGCCAGCAGCTCCATAGCGGGAGGGTTCGAGCAGTACTTC

V gene: TRBV11-2
D gene: -
clone size: once
J gene: TRBJ2-3
CDR3 protein: CASSRGTARTDTQYF
CDR3 DNA: TGTGCCAGCAGCCGTGGGACTGCCCGCACAGATACGCAGTATTTT

V gene: TRBV5-1
D gene: -
clone size: few
J gene: TRBJ1-5
CDR3 protein: CASSLEGGNQPQHF
CDR3 DNA: TGCGCCAGCAGCTTGGAAGGGGGCAATCAGCCCCAGCATTTT

V gene: TRBV6-5
D gene: -
clone size: -
J gene: TRBJ2-7
CDR3 protein: CASSYSISYEQYF
CDR3 DNA: TGTGCCAGCAGTTACTCGATTAGCTACGAGCAGTACTTC

V gene: TRBV11-2
D gene: TRBD2
clone size: -
J gene: TRBJ2-5
CDR3 protein: CASSSGGLKTQYF
CDR3 DNA: TGTGCCAGCAGCTCGGGGGGGCTGAAGACCCAGTACTTC

V gene: TRBV25-1
D gene: TRBD2
clone size: -
J gene: TRBJ2-5
CDR3 protein: CASSEWGGTEEQYF
CDR3 DNA: TGTGCCAGCAGTGAATGGGGGGGGACTGAAGAGCAGTACTTC

V gene: TRBV30
D gene: -
clone size: once
J gene: TRBJ2-1
CDR3 protein: CAWSRGAAYNEQFF
CDR3 DNA: TGTGCCTGGAGTAGAGGAGCGGCCTACAATGAGCAGTTCTTC

V gene: TRBV5-1
D gene: -
clone size: few
J gene: TRBJ2-7
CDR3 protein: CASSLGPGSSYEQYF
CDR3 DNA: TGCGCCAGCAGCTTGGGTCCGGGGAGCTCCTACGAGCAGTACTTC

V gene: TRBV21-1
D gene: -
clone size: -
J gene: TRBJ2-7
CDR3 protein: CASSKGPGQGAWEQYF
CDR3 DNA: TGTGCCAGCAGCAAAGGTCCGGGACAGGGGGCTTGGGAGCAGTACTTC

V gene: TRBV5-8
D gene: TRBD1
clone size: few
J gene: TRBJ1-2
CDR3 protein: CASSLGQGTYGYTF
CDR3 DNA: TGTGCCAGCAGCTTGGGACAGGGAACCTATGGCTACACCTTC

V gene: TRBV5-1
D gene: -
clone size: -
J gene: TRBJ1-1
CDR3 protein: CASSDTGFNTEAFF
CDR3 DNA: TGCGCCAGCAGCGACACAGGTTTTAACACTGAAGCTTTCTTT

V gene: TRBV30
D gene: TRBD2
clone size: -
J gene: TRBJ2-7
CDR3 protein: CAWSGTSGYYEQYF
CDR3 DNA: TGTGCCTGGAGTGGGACTAGCGGGTACTACGAGCAGTACTTC

V gene: TRBV29-1
D gene: TRBD1
clone size: -
J gene: TRBJ1-1
CDR3 protein: CSVGGQGIEAFF
CDR3 DNA: TGCAGCGTTGGGGGACAGGGGATTGAAGCTTTCTTT

V gene: TRBV29-1
D gene: -
clone size: -
J gene: TRBJ2-5
CDR3 protein: CSVEDKSPPETQYF
CDR3 DNA: TGCAGCGTTGAAGATAAATCTCCTCCGGAGACCCAGTACTTC

V gene: TRBV5-4
D gene: -
clone size: -
J gene: TRBJ2-1
CDR3 protein: CASSPRGLAGSSYNEQFF
CDR3 DNA: TGTGCCAGCAGCCCCAGGGGGCTAGCGGGGAGCTCCTACAATGAGCAGTTCTTC

V gene: TRBV2
D gene: -
clone size: -
J gene: TRBJ1-5
CDR3 protein: CASTRGGNQPQHF
CDR3 DNA: TGTGCCAGCACCCGAGGTGGGAATCAGCCCCAGCATTTT

V gene: TRBV18
D gene: -
clone size: -
J gene: TRBJ1-3
CDR3 protein: CASSPPGEAAYTIYF
CDR3 DNA: TGTGCCAGCTCACCGCCCGGGGAGGCGGCGTACACCATATATTTT

V gene: TRBV7-9
D gene: -
clone size: -
J gene: TRBJ2-7
CDR3 protein: CASSLDVRGPYEQYF
CDR3 DNA: TGTGCCAGCAGCTTAGACGTAAGGGGTCCCTACGAGCAGTACTTC

V gene: TRBV4-1
D gene: TRBD2
clone size: -
J gene: TRBJ2-3
CDR3 protein: CASSLVAGGSSTDTQYF
CDR3 DNA: TGCGCCAGCAGCCTCGTAGCGGGAGGTTCAAGCACAGATACGCAGTATTTT

V gene: TRBV30
D gene: -
clone size: -
J gene: TRBJ1-2
CDR3 protein: CAWSRQDYGYTF
CDR3 DNA: TGTGCCTGGAGCAGACAGGACTATGGCTACACCTTC

V gene: TRBV6-5
D gene: -
clone size: -
J gene: TRBJ1-4
CDR3 protein: CASSYGGMGEKLFF
CDR3 DNA: TGTGCCAGCAGTTACGGGGGCATGGGTGAAAAACTGTTTTTT

V gene: TRBV10-3
D gene: TRBD1
clone size: -
J gene: TRBJ2-1
CDR3 protein: CAIRPGQGAEEQFF
CDR3 DNA: TGTGCCATCAGGCCCGGACAGGGGGCCGAGGAGCAGTTCTTC

V gene: TRBV5-6
D gene: -
clone size: -
J gene: TRBJ2-7
CDR3 protein: CASSSFHAGYEQYF
CDR3 DNA: TGTGCCAGCAGCTCCTTTCACGCGGGCTACGAGCAGTACTTC

V gene: TRBV29-1
D gene: TRBD1
clone size: once
J gene: TRBJ2-7
CDR3 protein: CSVEGTGVYEQYF
CDR3 DNA: TGCAGCGTTGAGGGGACAGGGGTCTACGAGCAGTACTTC

V gene: TRBV27
D gene: -
clone size: few
J gene: TRBJ2-3
CDR3 protein: CASSFELAGTDTQYF
CDR3 DNA: TGTGCCAGCAGCTTTGAGTTAGCGGGCACAGATACGCAGTATTTT

V gene: TRBV6-5
D gene: TRBD2
clone size: -
J gene: TRBJ2-7
CDR3 protein: CASSYSGRGEFKQYF
CDR3 DNA: TGTGCCAGCAGTTACTCGGGGCGGGGGGAATTCAAGCAGTACTTC

V gene: TRBV7-2
D gene: TRBD2
clone size: -
J gene: TRBJ2-3
CDR3 protein: CASSPRTSGSFDTQYF
CDR3 DNA: TGTGCCAGCAGCCCCCGGACTAGCGGGAGTTTTGATACGCAGTATTTT

V gene: TRBV10-3
D gene: TRBD1
clone size: once
J gene: TRBJ1-6
CDR3 protein: CAISAGTGGRSSPLHF
CDR3 DNA: TGTGCCATCAGTGCCGGGACAGGGGGCAGGAGTTCACCCCTCCACTTT

V gene: TRBV28
D gene: -
clone size: few
J gene: TRBJ2-7
CDR3 protein: CASRATAKTSYEQYF
CDR3 DNA: TGTGCCAGCAGAGCGACAGCTAAAACCTCCTACGAGCAGTACTTC

V gene: TRBV6-5
D gene: -
clone size: -
J gene: TRBJ2-7
CDR3 protein: CASGLRGESYEQYF
CDR3 DNA: TGTGCCAGCGGGCTCAGGGGGGAGTCCTACGAGCAGTACTTC

V gene: TRBV7-2
D gene: -
clone size: -
J gene: TRBJ2-5
CDR3 protein: CASSFLGPQETQYF
CDR3 DNA: TGTGCCAGCAGCTTTCTTGGGCCACAAGAGACCCAGTACTTC

V gene: TRBV10-3
D gene: TRBD2
clone size: -
J gene: TRBJ2-2
CDR3 protein: CAISASSGRSGGELFF
CDR3 DNA: TGTGCCATCAGTGCCTCTAGCGGGAGGTCGGGCGGGGAGCTGTTTTTT

V gene: TRBV19
D gene: -
clone size: -
J gene: TRBJ1-1
CDR3 protein: CASSINALNTEAFF
CDR3 DNA: TGTGCCAGTAGTATTAACGCACTCAACACTGAAGCTTTCTTT

V gene: TRBV30
D gene: -
clone size: few
J gene: TRBJ2-6
CDR3 protein: CAWSVGPGMSGANVLTF
CDR3 DNA: TGTGCCTGGAGTGTAGGCCCGGGAATGAGTGGGGCCAACGTCCTGACTTTC

V gene: TRBV30
D gene: -
clone size: few
J gene: TRBJ1-3
CDR3 protein: CASTGYGNTIYF
CDR3 DNA: TGTGCCTCTACAGGGTACGGAAACACCATATATTTT

V gene: TRBV28
D gene: -
clone size: -
J gene: TRBJ1-5
CDR3 protein: CASIRAGGNQPQHF
CDR3 DNA: TGTGCCAGCATCAGGGCAGGGGGCAATCAGCCCCAGCATTTT

V gene: TRBV29-1
D gene: -
clone size: -
J gene: TRBJ2-7
CDR3 protein: CSVEDGATPNYEQYF
CDR3 DNA: TGCAGCGTTGAAGATGGGGCGACACCCAACTACGAGCAGTACTTC

V gene: TRBV28
D gene: TRBD2
clone size: -
J gene: TRBJ2-7
CDR3 protein: CASSLYGGGYEQYF
CDR3 DNA: TGTGCCAGCAGTTTGTACGGGGGAGGGTACGAGCAGTACTTC

V gene: TRBV6-5
D gene: TRBD1
clone size: -
J gene: TRBJ1-1
CDR3 protein: CASSLTGGQDTEAFF
CDR3 DNA: TGTGCCAGCAGTCTTACAGGGGGCCAGGACACTGAAGCTTTCTTT

V gene: TRBV18
D gene: TRBD1
clone size: -
J gene: TRBJ2-4
CDR3 protein: CASSPDRVGNIQYF
CDR3 DNA: TGTGCCAGCTCACCCGACAGGGTGGGAAACATTCAGTACTTC

V gene: TRBV28
D gene: TRBD1
clone size: -
J gene: TRBJ1-2
CDR3 protein: CASSASGQGGYTF
CDR3 DNA: TGTGCCAGCAGTGCATCGGGACAGGGAGGCTACACCTTC

V gene: TRBV15
D gene: TRBD1
clone size: few
J gene: TRBJ2-7
CDR3 protein: CATSRTGTHEQYF
CDR3 DNA: TGTGCCACCAGCAGGACAGGGACCCACGAGCAGTACTTC

V gene: TRBV6-5
D gene: -
clone size: -
J gene: TRBJ1-1
CDR3 protein: CASSPSVNTEAFF
CDR3 DNA: TGTGCCAGCAGCCCCTCCGTGAACACTGAAGCTTTCTTT

V gene: TRBV5-6
D gene: TRBD1
clone size: -
J gene: TRBJ1-2
CDR3 protein: CASSRDRGRRGEGYTF
CDR3 DNA: TGTGCCAGCAGCAGAGACAGGGGGCGCAGAGGTGAGGGCTACACCTTC

V gene: TRBV5-1
D gene: -
clone size: -
J gene: TRBJ2-7
CDR3 protein: CASSLAQGLDVEQYF
CDR3 DNA: TGCGCCAGCAGCTTGGCGCAGGGGTTGGACGTCGAGCAGTACTTC

V gene: TRBV28
D gene: -
clone size: -
J gene: TRBJ1-3
CDR3 protein: CASRFDSSSGNTIYF
CDR3 DNA: TGTGCCAGCAGATTTGACTCCAGCTCTGGAAACACCATATATTTT

V gene: TRBV5-1
D gene: TRBD2
clone size: -
J gene: TRBJ2-1
CDR3 protein: CASRGAGGGNEQFF
CDR3 DNA: TGCGCCAGCAGAGGAGCGGGAGGGGGGAATGAGCAGTTCTTC